The source of this TCR beta chain is a study of blood T cell repertoires in COVID-19. Study background: The samples span acute and convalescent COVID-19 from the United States, Italy and Spain. T cells, B-cell-depleted T cells, or PBMCs provided the cDNA or gDNA that served as material.

Methods used by the authors: Amplified reference gene primers provided the basis for estimating nucleated cell counts. Some clones are missing from TCRdb's copy, which holds only in-frame ones; the method was immunoSEQ multiplex PCR. The DNA was the basis for D and trimming; V, J and clone size are from that table. The sample consists of approximately 450,000 clones, 70% to 90% of them appearing once. In its sample, this clone was seen a few times. From germline, CDR1 is MDHEN and CDR2 SYDVKM. Unmatched junction bases numbered 10, after V lost 4 bases and J lost 5 bases. CDR3 size: 15 residues. Living in about two dozen US areas, the participants were between 18 and 89 years of age.

The source is a woman between 18 and 29 years old with acute COVID-19. The chain uses TRBV28 and TRBJ2-7, with 8 bases matching TRBD2. Source material: PBMCs or T cells enriched from blood (not recorded which). CDR3 sequence (DNA): TGTGCCAGCAGTTCAGCGGGAGAGGCGAAGGACGAGCAGTACTTC. Residues: CASSSAGEAKDEQYF.